The clone carrying this T cell receptor (beta chain) occurred many times. A single base separates this from a much larger clone, so it may be a read error. This sample is part of a study of regulatory T cells in long-lasting Graves disease. Across the study: Freshly diagnosed Graves' patients had used antithyroid drugs for under 3 months.

Time point noted: newly diagnosed GD, antithyroid drugs for less than 3 months. There was RNA extracted from PBMCs, and the TCR library was made from it. From an endocrinology department in Xi'an, China, came the patients. Investigators prepared the TCR beta libraries by applying iRepertoire HTBI primers and Arm-PCR of CDR3 regions. TCRdb ran MiXCR on the multiplex PCR reads and lists one entry per CDR3 protein. The repertoire holds 540,000 or so distinct CDR3 sequences, with approximately 12% as singletons. CDR3 size: 14 residues. The same sample was also used in a study of T cells in Graves' hyperthyroidism and ophthalmopathy. As that report states: First-round RT-PCR of the TCR CDR3 relied on the HTBI primer set. By a 13 V-J model, ophthalmopathy was set apart from stable hyperthyroidism.

The chain is built from TRBV12-3 or TRBV12-4 and TRBJ1-4, with TRBD1 matching 7 bases. The receptor was derived from a man aged 25-45 years with Graves disease. The source was peripheral blood mononuclear cells (PBMCs), collected at new diagnosis, from a patient treated with antithyroid drugs. Written as DNA, the CDR3 is TGTGCCAGCAGTTTAGGAAGGGGGCGTGAAAGACTGTTTTTT. Translated, it gives CASSLGRGRERLFF.